This T cell receptor beta chain was recovered during a study of a mutant IDH1 vaccine in newly diagnosed glioma. Overall study: There were approximately 60% males and about 38% females among treated patients, whose mean age was approximately 38 years. Patients were pretreated with radiotherapy, temozolomide, or both, mostly both.

The protocol was immunoSEQ multiplex PCR, while the TCRdb copy is restricted to in-frame clones and leaves out a portion. Of about 67,000 clones listed, around 88% are singletons. Sample time point: baseline, week 1 (first vaccination visit). As to treatment: pre-vaccination baseline after standard-of-care therapy. New WHO grade 3 or 4 IDH1-mutant, ATRX-lost astrocytomas were present in all donors. Germline lookup yields CDR1 MGHRA and CDR2 YSYEKL. The CDR3 has 16 residues. V gave up 1 base and J gave up 4 bases, with 14 bases separating them. The sequences come from peripheral blood mononuclear cells (PBMCs), collected from a glioma patient treated with radiotherapy, temozolomide or both. The chain recombines TRBV4-1 with TRBJ2-1; D might be TRBD2 (5 bases). The TCR comes from a young woman with glioma. Some clones in this sample may be carry-over from other donors' samples. The CDR3 sequence is CASSQVDLLTYNEQFF. CDR3 bases: TGCGCCAGCAGCCAAGTGGACTTGCTTACTTACAATGAGCAGTTCTTC.